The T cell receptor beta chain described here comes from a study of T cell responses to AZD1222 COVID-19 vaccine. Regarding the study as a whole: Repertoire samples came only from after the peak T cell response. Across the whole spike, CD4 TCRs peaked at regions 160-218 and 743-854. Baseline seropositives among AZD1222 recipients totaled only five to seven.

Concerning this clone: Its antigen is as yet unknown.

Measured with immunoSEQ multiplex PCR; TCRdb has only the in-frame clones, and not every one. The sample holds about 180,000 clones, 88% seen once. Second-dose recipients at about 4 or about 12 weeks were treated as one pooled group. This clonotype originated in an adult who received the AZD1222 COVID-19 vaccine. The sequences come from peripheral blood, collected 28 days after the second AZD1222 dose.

This CDR3 is CAWSEAPGELFF. The DNA for the CDR3 is TGTGCCTGGAGTGAAGCGCCGGGGGAGCTGTTTTTT. This rearrangement joins TRBV30 to TRBJ2-2, with unresolved D. Germline CDR1 and CDR2: GTSNPN and SVGIG (reference sequence). With 1 base removed from V and 8 bases from J, the gap between germline ends came to 8 bases. There are 12 residues in the CDR3.